The clone carrying this T cell receptor (beta chain) was counted at least ten times. What it binds is not known. The data were taken from a study of neurological immune-mediated disorders. TCRdb re-derived calls from the 5' RACE reads in MiXCR, one entry per CDR3 protein. The sample lists around 68,000 distinct CDR3 sequences, 4.1% occurring once. The study's findings and limits: A possible signature appeared as one related-CDR3 cluster, in which phylogenetic grouping placed the repertoires of 18 of 34 multiple sclerosis patients.

The origin of this receptor is a man aged 50-59 years with multiple sclerosis. The sample was PBMCs.

The DNA of the CDR3 is TGTGCCAGCAGCTTTTTCGCGCTAGCGGGGGGAGGTGAGCAGTTCTTC. It translates to CASSFFALAGGGEQFF. This rearrangement joins TRBV7-9 to TRBJ2-1; 11 positions match TRBD2. This CDR3 is built from 16 residues. From germline, CDR1 is SEHNR and CDR2 FQNEAQ (reference sequence). V gave up 3 bases and J gave up 9 bases; unmatched junction bases: 10.